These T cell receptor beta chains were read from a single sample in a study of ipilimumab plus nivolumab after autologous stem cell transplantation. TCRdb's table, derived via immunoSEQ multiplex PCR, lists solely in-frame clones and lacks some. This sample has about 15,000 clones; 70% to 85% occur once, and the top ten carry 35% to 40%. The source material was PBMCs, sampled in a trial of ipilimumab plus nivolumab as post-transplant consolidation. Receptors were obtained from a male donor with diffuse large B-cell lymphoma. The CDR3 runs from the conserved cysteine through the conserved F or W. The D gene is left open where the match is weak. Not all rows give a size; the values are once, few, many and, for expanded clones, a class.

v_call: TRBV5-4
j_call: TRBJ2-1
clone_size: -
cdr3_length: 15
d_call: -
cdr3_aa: CASSSTMGAGDEQFF
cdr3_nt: TGTGCCAGCAGCTCGACCATGGGGGCGGGAGATGAGCAGTTCTTC

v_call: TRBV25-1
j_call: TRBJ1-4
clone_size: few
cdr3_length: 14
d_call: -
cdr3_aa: CASSEYTTNEKLFF
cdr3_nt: TGTGCCAGCAGTGAATACACAACTAATGAAAAACTGTTTTTT

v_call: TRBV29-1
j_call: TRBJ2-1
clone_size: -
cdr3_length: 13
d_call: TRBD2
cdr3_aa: CSVGAGEEAEQFF
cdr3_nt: TGCAGCGTTGGAGCGGGAGAAGAGGCTGAGCAGTTCTTC

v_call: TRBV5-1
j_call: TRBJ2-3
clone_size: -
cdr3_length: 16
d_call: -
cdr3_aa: CASSAGSRASTDTQYF
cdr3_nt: TGCGCCAGCAGCGCGGGGAGCAGAGCTAGCACAGATACGCAGTATTTT

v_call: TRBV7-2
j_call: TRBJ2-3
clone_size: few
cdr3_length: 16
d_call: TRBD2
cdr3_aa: CASSLVAGGPADTQYF
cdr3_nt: TGTGCCAGCAGCTTAGTGGCGGGGGGGCCAGCAGATACGCAGTATTTT

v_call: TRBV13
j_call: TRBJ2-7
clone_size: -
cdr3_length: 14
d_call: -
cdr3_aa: CASSQPGYYYEQYF
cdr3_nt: TGTGCCAGCAGTCAGCCGGGCTACTACTACGAGCAGTACTTC

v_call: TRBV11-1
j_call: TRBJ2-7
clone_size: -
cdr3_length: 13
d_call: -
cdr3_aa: CASSPDRGAEQYF
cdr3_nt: TGTGCCAGCAGCCCGGACCGGGGGGCCGAGCAGTACTTC

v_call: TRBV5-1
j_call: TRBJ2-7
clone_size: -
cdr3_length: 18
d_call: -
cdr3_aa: CASSWRGTDPEGSYEQYF
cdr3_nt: TGCGCCAGCAGCTGGAGAGGGACGGACCCCGAGGGGTCCTACGAGCAGTACTTC

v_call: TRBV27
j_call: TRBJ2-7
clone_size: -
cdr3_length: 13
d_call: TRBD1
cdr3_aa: CASRPTGGWEQYF
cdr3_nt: TGTGCCAGCAGGCCGACAGGGGGCTGGGAGCAGTACTTC

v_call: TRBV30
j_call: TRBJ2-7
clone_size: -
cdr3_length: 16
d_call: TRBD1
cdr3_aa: CAWSTGQGLSSYEQYF
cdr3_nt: TGTGCCTGGAGTACCGGACAGGGACTCAGCTCCTACGAGCAGTACTTC

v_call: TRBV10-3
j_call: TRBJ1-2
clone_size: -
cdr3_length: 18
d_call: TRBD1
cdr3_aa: CAISEDHPDRGLGYGYTF
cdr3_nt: TGTGCCATCAGTGAGGATCACCCGGACAGGGGGCTTGGCTATGGCTACACCTTC

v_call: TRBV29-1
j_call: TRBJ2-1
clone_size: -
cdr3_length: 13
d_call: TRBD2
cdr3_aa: CSARTSSYNEQFF
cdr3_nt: TGCAGCGCCAGGACTAGCTCCTACAATGAGCAGTTCTTC

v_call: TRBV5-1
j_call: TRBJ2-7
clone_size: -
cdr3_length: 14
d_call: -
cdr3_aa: CASSLKGHWDEQYF
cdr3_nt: TGCGCCAGCAGCTTGAAGGGTCACTGGGACGAGCAGTACTTC

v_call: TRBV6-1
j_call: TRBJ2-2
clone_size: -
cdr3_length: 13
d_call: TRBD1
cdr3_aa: CARTGANTGELFF
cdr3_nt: TGTGCCAGGACAGGGGCGAACACCGGGGAGCTGTTTTTT

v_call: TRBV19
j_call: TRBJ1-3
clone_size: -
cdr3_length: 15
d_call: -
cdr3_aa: CASSIKGNSGNTIYF
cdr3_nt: TGTGCCAGTAGTATTAAAGGGAACTCTGGAAACACCATATATTTT

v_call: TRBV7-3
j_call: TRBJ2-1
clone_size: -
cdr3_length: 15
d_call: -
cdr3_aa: CASSLNPTTYNEQFF
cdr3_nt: TGTGCCAGCAGCTTAAATCCTACCACCTACAATGAGCAGTTCTTC

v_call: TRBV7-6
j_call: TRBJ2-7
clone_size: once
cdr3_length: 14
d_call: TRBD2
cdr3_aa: CASSLGRGAYEQYF
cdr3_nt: TGTGCCAGCAGCTTAGGGCGGGGGGCCTACGAGCAGTACTTC

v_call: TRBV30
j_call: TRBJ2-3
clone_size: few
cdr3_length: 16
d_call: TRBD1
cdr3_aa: CAWSVGQGASTDTQYF
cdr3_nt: TGTGCCTGGAGTGTGGGGCAGGGGGCTAGCACAGATACGCAGTATTTT

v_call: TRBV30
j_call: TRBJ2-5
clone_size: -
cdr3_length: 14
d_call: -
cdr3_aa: CAWSPLWAPETQYF
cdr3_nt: TGTGCCTGGAGCCCTCTCTGGGCCCCCGAGACCCAGTACTTC

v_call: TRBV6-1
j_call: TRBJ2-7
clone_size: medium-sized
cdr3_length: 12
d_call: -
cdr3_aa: CASTSGAGEQYF
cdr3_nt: TGTGCCAGCACCTCGGGAGCCGGCGAGCAGTACTTC

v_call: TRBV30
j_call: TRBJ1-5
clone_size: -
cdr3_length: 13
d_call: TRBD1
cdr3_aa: CAWGGTGNQPQHF
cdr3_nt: TGTGCCTGGGGAGGGACAGGAAATCAGCCCCAGCATTTT

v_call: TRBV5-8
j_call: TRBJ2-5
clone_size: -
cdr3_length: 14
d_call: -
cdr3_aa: CASSLVHSWFSQYF
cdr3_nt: TGTGCCAGCAGTCTAGTACATTCGTGGTTTTCCCAGTACTTC

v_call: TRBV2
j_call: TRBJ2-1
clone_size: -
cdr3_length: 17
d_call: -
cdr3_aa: CASSPSLAVPPYNEQFF
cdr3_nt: TGTGCCAGCAGCCCTTCGTTAGCGGTGCCCCCCTACAATGAGCAGTTCTTC

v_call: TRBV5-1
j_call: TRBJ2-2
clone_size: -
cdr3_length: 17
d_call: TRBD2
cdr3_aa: CASSPSATGGGTGELFF
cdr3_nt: TGCGCCAGCAGCCCATCCGCGACGGGAGGAGGCACCGGGGAGCTGTTTTTT

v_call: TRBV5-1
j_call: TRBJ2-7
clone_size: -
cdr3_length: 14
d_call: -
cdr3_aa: CASSLGITSYEQYF
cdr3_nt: TGCGCCAGCAGCCTCGGGATCACCTCCTACGAGCAGTACTTC

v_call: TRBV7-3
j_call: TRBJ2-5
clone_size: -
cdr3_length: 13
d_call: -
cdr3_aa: CASSSRVMETQYF
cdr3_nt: TGTGCCAGCAGCTCAAGGGTTATGGAGACCCAGTACTTC

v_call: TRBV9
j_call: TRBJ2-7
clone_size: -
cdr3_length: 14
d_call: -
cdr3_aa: CASSPKQGLDEQYF
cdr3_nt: TGTGCCAGCAGCCCAAAACAGGGTTTGGACGAGCAGTACTTC

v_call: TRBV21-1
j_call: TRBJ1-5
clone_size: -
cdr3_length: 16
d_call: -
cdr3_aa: CASSPRDRARNQPQHF
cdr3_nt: TGTGCCAGCAGCCCCCGGGACAGGGCCCGCAATCAGCCCCAGCATTTT

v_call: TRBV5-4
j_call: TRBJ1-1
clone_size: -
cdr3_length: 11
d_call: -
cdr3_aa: CASSSGFGAFF
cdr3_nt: TGTGCCAGCAGCTCAGGGTTTGGGGCTTTCTTT

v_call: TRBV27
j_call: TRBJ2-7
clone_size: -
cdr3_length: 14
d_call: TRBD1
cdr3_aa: CASSLRRGTYEQYF
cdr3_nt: TGTGCCAGCAGTTTACGCAGGGGGACCTACGAGCAGTACTTC

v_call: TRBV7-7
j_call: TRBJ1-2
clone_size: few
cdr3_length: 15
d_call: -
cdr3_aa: CASSFRTQLNYGYTF
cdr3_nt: TGTGCTAGCAGCTTTAGGACACAGCTTAACTATGGCTACACCTTC

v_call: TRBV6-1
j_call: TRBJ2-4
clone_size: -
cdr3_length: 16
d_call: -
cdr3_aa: CASSEQAGIAKNIQYF
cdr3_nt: TGTGCCAGCAGTGAACAGGCGGGCATAGCCAAAAACATTCAGTACTTC

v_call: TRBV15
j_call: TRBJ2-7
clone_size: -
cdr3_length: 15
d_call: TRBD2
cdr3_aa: CATSSGGEGKDEQYF
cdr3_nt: TGTGCCACCAGCAGCGGAGGGGAGGGCAAAGACGAGCAGTACTTC

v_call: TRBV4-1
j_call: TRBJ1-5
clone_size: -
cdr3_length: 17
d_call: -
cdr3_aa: CASSQTSAAGDGQPQHF
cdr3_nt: TGCGCCAGCAGCCAGACAAGCGCCGCGGGGGACGGACAGCCCCAGCATTTT

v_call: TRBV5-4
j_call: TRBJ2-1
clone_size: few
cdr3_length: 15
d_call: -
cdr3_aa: CASSALPGNNNEQFF
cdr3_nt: TGTGCCAGCAGCGCCCTACCGGGGAATAACAATGAGCAGTTCTTC

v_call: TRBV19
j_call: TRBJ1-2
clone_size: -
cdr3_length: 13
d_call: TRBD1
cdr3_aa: CASETGGRGGYTF
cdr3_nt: TGTGCCAGCGAGACAGGGGGCCGGGGTGGCTACACCTTC

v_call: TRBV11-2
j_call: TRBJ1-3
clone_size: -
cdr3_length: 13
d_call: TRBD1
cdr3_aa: CASSSDRGDTIYF
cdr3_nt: TGTGCCAGCAGCTCCGACAGGGGTGACACCATATATTTT

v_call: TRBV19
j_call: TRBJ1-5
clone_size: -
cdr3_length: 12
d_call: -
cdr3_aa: CASRPSNQPQHF
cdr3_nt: TGTGCCAGTCGTCCTAGCAATCAGCCCCAGCATTTT

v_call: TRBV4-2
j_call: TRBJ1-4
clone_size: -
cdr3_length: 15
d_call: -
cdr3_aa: CASRQFPATNEKLFF
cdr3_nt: TGTGCCAGCAGACAATTCCCCGCAACTAATGAAAAACTGTTTTTT

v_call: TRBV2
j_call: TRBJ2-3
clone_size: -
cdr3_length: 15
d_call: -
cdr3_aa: CASRVQVAKGVTQYF
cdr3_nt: TGTGCCAGCAGGGTCCAGGTGGCTAAAGGGGTTACGCAGTATTTT

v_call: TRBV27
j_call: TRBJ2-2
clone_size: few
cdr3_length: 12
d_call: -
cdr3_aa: CASSFNTGELFF
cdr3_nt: TGTGCCAGCAGTTTCAACACCGGGGAGCTGTTTTTT

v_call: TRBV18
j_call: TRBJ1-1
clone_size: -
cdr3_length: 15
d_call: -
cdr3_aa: CASSPDGDMNTEAFF
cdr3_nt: TGTGCCAGCTCACCAGACGGGGATATGAACACTGAAGCTTTCTTT

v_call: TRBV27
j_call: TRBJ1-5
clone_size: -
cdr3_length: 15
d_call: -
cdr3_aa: CASSRKGLNYQPQHF
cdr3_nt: TGTGCCAGCAGTCGAAAGGGACTAAACTATCAGCCCCAGCATTTT

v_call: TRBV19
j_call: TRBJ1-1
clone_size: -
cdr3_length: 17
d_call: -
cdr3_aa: CASSTRPPRPPNNEAFF
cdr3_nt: TGTGCCAGTAGTACCAGACCACCACGCCCACCGAACAATGAAGCTTTCTTT

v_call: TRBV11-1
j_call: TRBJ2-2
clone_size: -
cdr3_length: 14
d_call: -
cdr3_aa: CASSLSWGHGELFF
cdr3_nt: TGTGCCAGCAGCTTATCCTGGGGGCACGGGGAGCTGTTTTTT